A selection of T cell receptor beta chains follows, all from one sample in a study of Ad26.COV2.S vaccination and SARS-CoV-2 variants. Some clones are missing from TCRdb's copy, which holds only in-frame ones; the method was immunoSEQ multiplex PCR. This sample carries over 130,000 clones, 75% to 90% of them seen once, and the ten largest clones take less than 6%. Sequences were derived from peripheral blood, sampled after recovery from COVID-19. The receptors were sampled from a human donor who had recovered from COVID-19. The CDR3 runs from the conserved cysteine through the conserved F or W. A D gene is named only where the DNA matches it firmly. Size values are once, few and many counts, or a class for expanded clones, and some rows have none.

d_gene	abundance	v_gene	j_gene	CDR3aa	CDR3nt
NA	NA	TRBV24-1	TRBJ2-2	CATSAGNTGELFF	TGTGCCACCAGTGCGGGGAACACCGGGGAGCTGTTTTTT
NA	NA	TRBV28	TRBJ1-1	CASQSVDWVLMNTEAFF	TGTGCCAGCCAATCGGTAGATTGGGTGCTCATGAACACTGAAGCTTTCTTT
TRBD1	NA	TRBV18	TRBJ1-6	CASSPEEGGLGSPLHF	TGTGCCAGCTCACCAGAGGAAGGGGGCTTGGGTTCACCCCTCCACTTT
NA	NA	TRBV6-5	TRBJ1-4	CASSYGQGGEKLFF	TGTGCCAGCAGTTACGGGCAGGGCGGTGAAAAACTGTTTTTT
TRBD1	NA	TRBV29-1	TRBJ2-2	CSVADRAFTGELFF	TGCAGCGTTGCGGACAGGGCGTTCACCGGGGAGCTGTTTTTT
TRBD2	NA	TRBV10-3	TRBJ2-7	CAISDLGTSGGYEQYF	TGTGCCATCAGTGACCTCGGGACTTCGGGGGGCTACGAGCAGTACTTC
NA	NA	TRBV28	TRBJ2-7	CASSQSRGTYEQYF	TGTGCCAGCAGCCAGTCGAGGGGGACCTACGAGCAGTACTTC
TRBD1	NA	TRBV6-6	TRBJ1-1	CASSKSQGGNTEAFF	TGTGCCAGCAGTAAATCACAGGGGGGGAACACTGAAGCTTTCTTT
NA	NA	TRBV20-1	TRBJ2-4	CSASEHSGGLAKNIQYF	TGCAGTGCTAGTGAACACTCCGGAGGCTTAGCCAAAAACATTCAGTACTTC
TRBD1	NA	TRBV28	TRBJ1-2	CASSNQGAYGYTF	TGTGCCAGCAGCAATCAGGGGGCCTATGGCTACACCTTC
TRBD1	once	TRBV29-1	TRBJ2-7	CSVLTGVSYEQYF	TGCAGCGTCCTGACAGGGGTATCCTACGAGCAGTACTTC
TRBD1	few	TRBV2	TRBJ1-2	CASRVDRENGYTF	TGTGCCAGCAGAGTGGACAGGGAGAATGGCTACACCTTC
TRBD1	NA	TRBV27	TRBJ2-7	CASSLKMGQGLTYEQYF	TGTGCCAGCAGTTTAAAAATGGGACAGGGGTTGACCTACGAGCAGTACTTC
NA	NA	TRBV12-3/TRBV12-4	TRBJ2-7	CASRRSGDEQYF	TGTGCCAGCAGGCGCAGTGGAGACGAGCAGTACTTC
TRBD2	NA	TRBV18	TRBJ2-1	CASSPGGLASGYNEQFF	TGTGCCAGCTCACCAGGGGGACTGGCTAGCGGTTACAATGAGCAGTTCTTC
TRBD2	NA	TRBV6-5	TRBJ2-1	CASSPGLPYNEQFF	TGTGCCAGCAGCCCGGGACTACCCTACAATGAGCAGTTCTTC